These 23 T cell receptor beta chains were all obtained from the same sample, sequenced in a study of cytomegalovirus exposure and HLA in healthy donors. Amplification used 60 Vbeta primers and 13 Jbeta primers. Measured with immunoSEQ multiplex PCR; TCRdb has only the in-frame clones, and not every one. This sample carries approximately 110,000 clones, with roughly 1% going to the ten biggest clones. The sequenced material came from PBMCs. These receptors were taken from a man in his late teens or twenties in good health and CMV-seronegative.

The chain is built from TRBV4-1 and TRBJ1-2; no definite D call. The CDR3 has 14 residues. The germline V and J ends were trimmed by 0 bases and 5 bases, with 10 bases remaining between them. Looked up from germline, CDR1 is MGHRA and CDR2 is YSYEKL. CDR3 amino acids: CASSQDPGGYGYTF. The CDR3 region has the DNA TGCGCCAGCAGCCAAGACCCCGGCGGGTATGGCTACACCTTC.

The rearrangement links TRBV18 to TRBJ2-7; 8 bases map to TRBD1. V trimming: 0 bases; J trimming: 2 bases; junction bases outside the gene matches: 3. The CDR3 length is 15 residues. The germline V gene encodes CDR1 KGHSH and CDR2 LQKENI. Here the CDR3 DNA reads TGTGCCAGCTCACCACCGGCAGGGGGCCCCTACGAGCAGTACTTC. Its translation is CASSPPAGGPYEQYF.

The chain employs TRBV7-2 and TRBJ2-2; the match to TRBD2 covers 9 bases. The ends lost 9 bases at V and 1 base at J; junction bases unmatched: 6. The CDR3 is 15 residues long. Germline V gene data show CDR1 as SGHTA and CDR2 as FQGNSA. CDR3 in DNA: TGTGCCAGTCATGGGCGGGAGGGGAACACCGGGGAGCTGTTTTTT. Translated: CASHGREGNTGELFF.

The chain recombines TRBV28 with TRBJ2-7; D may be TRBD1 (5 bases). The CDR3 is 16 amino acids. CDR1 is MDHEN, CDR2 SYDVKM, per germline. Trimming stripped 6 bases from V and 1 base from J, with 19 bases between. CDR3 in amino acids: CASRIRGFERSYEQYF. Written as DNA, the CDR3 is TGTGCCAGCAGAATAAGGGGCTTCGAGCGTTCCTACGAGCAGTACTTC.

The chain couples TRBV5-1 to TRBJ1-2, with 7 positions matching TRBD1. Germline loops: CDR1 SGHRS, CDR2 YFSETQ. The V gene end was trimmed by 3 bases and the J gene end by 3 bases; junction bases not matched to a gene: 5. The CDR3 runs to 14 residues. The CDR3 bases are TGCGCCAGCAGCTCGAGGACAGGTGACTATGGCTACACCTTC. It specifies CASSSRTGDYGYTF.

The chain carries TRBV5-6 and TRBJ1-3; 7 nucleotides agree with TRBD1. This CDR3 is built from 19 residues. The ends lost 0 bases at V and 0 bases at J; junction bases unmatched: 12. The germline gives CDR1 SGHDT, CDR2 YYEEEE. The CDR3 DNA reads TGTGCCAGCAGCTTGGAGGGGTTAGGGGGCGCAGACTCTGGAAACACCATATATTTT. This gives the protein CASSLEGLGGADSGNTIYF.

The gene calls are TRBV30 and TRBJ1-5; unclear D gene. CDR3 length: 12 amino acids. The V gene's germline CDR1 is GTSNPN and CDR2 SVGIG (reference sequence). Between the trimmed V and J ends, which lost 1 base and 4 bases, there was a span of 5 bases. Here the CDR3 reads CAWSGRNQPQHF. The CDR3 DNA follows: TGTGCCTGGAGTGGCAGGAATCAGCCCCAGCATTTT.

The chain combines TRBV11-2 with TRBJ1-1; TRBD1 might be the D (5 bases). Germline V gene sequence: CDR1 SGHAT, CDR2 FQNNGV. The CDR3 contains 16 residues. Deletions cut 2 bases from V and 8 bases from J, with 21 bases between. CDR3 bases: TGTGCCAGCAGCTTAAGTTCGGGCGTCGGGGGAGGAGAAGCTTTCTTT. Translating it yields CASSLSSGVGGGEAFF.

This chain's CDR3 is CASSQDRGGREQYF. CDR3 in DNA: TGTGCCAGCAGCCAAGATCGAGGGGGCCGGGAGCAGTACTTC. This chain uses TRBV4-2 with TRBJ2-7; 7 bases are shared with TRBD1. The germline V gene encodes CDR1 LGHNA and CDR2 YNFKEQ. The trim removed 0 bases at V and 7 bases at J, leaving 6 bases unmatched. CDR3 length: 14 amino acids.

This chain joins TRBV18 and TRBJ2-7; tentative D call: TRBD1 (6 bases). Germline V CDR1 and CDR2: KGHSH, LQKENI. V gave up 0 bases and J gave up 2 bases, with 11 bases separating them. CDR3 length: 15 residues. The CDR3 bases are TGTGCCAGCTCACCACCCCCAGGGACAACCTACGAGCAGTACTTC. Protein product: CASSPPPGTTYEQYF. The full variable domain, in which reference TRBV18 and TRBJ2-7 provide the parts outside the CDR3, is NAGVMQNPRHLVRRRGQEARLRCSPMKGHSHVYWYRQLPEEGLKFMVYLQKENIIDESGMPKERFSAEFPKEGPSILRIQQVVRGDSAAYFCASSPPPGTTYEQYFGPGTRLTVT.

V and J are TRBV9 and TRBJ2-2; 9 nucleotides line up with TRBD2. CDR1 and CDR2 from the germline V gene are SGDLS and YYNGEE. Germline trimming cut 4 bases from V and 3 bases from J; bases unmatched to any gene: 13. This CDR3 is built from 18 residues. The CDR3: CASSSRGSGSTYTGELFF. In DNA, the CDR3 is TGTGCCAGCAGCTCACGAGGTAGCGGGAGTACCTACACCGGGGAGCTGTTTTTT. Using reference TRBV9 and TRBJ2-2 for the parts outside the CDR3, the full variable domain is DSGVTQTPKHLITATGQRVTLRCSPRSGDLSVYWYQQSLDQGLQFLIQYYNGEERAKGNILERFSAQQFPDLHSELNLSSLELGDSALYFCASSSRGSGSTYTGELFFGEGSRLTVL.

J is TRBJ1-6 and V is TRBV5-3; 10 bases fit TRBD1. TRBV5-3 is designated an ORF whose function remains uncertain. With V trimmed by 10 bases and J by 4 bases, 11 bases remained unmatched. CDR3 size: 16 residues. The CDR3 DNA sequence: TGTGCCGCCTTCAAGGACAGGGGGATTTATAATTCACCCCTCCACTTT. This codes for CAAFKDRGIYNSPLHF.

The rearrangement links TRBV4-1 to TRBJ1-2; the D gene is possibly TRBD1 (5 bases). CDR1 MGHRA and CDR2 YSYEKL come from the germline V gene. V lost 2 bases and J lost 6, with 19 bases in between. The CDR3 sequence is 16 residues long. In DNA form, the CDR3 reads TGCGCCAGCAGCCAACTTTGGACAACCGTTGAGGATGGCTACACCTTC. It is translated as CASSQLWTTVEDGYTF.

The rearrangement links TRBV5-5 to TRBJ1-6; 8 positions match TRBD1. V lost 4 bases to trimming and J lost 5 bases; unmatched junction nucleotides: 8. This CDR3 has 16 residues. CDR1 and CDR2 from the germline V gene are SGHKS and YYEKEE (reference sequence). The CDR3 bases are TGTGCCAGCAGCCTCACGACAGGGGCGAATAATTCACCCCTCCACTTT. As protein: CASSLTTGANNSPLHF.

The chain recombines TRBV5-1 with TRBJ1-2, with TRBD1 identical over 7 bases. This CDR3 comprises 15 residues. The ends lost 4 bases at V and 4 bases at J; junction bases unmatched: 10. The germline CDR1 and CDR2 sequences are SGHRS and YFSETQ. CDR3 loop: CASSPSTGLLYGYTF. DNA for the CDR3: TGCGCCAGCAGCCCCTCGACAGGGCTACTCTATGGCTACACCTTC.

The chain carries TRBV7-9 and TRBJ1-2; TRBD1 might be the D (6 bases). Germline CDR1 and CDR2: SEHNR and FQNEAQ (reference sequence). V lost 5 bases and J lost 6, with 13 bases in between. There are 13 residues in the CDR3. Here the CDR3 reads CASSLTGRDGYTF. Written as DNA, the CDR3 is TGTGCCAGCAGCCTCACAGGGAGAGATGGCTACACCTTC. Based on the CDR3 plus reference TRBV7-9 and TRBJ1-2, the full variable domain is DTGVSQNPRHKITKRGQNVTFRCDPISEHNRLYWYRQTLGQGPEFLTYFQNEAQLEKSRLLSDRFSAERPKGSFSTLEIQRTEQGDSAMYLCASSLTGRDGYTFGSGTRLTVV.

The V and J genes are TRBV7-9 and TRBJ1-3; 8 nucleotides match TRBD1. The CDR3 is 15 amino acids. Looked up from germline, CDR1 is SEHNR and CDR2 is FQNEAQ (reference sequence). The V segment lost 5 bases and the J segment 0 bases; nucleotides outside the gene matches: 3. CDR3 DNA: TGTGCCAGCAGCAAGGACAGGGCCTCTGGAAACACCATATATTTT. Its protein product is CASSKDRASGNTIYF.

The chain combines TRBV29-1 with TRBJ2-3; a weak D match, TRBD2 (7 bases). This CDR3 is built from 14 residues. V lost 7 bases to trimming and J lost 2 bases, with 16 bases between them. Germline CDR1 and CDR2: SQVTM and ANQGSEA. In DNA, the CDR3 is TGCAGCGGGAAGTGGGGGGGCGCCACAGATACGCAGTATTTT. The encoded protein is CSGKWGGATDTQYF.

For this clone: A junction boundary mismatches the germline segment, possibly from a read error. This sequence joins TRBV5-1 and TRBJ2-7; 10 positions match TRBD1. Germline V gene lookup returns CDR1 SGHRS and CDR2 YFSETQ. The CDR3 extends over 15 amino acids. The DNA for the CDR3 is TGCGCCAGCAGTTTGGGGACAGGGGAGATTTTGAACCAGTACTTC. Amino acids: CASSLGTGEILNQYF.

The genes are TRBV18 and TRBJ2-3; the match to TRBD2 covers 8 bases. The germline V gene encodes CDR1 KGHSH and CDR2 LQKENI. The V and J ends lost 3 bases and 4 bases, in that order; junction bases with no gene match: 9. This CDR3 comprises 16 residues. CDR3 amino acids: CASSPGTRQGADTQYF. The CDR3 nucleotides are TGTGCCAGCTCACCCGGGACTAGGCAGGGCGCAGATACGCAGTATTTT.

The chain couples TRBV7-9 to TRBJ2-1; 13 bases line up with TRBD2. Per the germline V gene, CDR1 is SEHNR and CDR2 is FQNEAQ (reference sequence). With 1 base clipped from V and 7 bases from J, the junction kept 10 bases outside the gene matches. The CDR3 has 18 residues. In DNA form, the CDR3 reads TGTGCCAGCAGCTTAGTAACTAGCGGGAGGGCCACGCCTAATGAGCAGTTCTTC. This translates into CASSLVTSGRATPNEQFF.

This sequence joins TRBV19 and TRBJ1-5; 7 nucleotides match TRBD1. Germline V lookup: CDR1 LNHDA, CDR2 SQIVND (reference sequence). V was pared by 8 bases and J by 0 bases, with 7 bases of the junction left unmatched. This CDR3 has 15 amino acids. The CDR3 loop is CASGQEAYSNQPQHF. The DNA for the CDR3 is TGTGCCAGTGGACAGGAAGCATATAGCAATCAGCCCCAGCATTTT.

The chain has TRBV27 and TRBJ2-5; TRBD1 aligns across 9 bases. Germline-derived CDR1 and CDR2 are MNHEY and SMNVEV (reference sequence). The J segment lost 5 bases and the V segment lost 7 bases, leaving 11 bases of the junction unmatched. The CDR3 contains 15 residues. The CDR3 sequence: CASTPMGTGWETQYF. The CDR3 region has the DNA TGTGCCAGCACCCCTATGGGGACAGGGTGGGAGACCCAGTACTTC.